The text below deals with one TCR beta chain. Its specificity is unknown. This entry is derived from a study of human thymus T cells. General study findings and limits: What appeared biased in thymic and blood repertoires was the usage of V and J genes.

This CDR3 has 16 residues. Germline CDR1 reads MGHRA; CDR2 reads YSYEKL. Losses at the gene ends were 3 bases for V and 3 bases for J; bases not matched to a gene: 6. Sequenced by immunoSEQ multiplex PCR; TCRdb stores in-frame clones only, minus some. The repertoire holds about 46,000 clones, with approximately 95% as singletons. The chain combines TRBV4-1 with TRBJ2-3, with 10 bases matching TRBD2. Specimen: blood. The sequence derives from a girl under two years old with a congenital heart defect but otherwise immunologically healthy. CDR3 DNA sequence: TGCGCCAGCAGCCACTCCGGACTAGCGGCGACAGATACGCAGTATTTT. It is translated as CASSHSGLAATDTQYF.